The 5 T cell receptor beta chains given below trace back to one sample, sequenced in a study of CD8 T cells in Susac syndrome. With random hexamers, roughly 0.45 to 1 ug RNA was reverse transcribed. TCRdb re-derived calls from the immunoSEQ multiplex PCR reads in MiXCR, one entry per CDR3 protein. The sample lists approximately 74,000 distinct CDR3 sequences, nearly 95% seen once, with about 0.94% in the top ten. Input material: CD8+ T cells from PBMCs. These receptor sequences come from a human donor with Susac syndrome.

The J gene is TRBJ2-5, the V gene TRBV3-1; TRBD2 agrees at 12 bases. Trimming removed 3 bases from V and 3 bases from J; junction bases left unmatched: 5. Germline V gene data show CDR1 as LGHDT and CDR2 as YNNKEL (reference sequence). The length of the CDR3 is 16 residues. The CDR3 reads CASSHAGLAGKETQYF. For the CDR3, the DNA is TGTGCCAGCAGCCACGCAGGACTAGCGGGGAAAGAGACCCAGTACTTC.

This sequence joins TRBV11-1 and TRBJ2-7; D is possibly TRBD1 (5 bases). This CDR3 has 15 amino acids. Between the trimmed V and J ends, which lost 1 base and 0 bases, there was a span of 10 bases. Germline V lookup: CDR1 SGHAT, CDR2 FQDESV (reference sequence). The CDR3 reads CASSLGQQASYEQYF. The CDR3 DNA sequence: TGTGCCAGCAGCTTAGGACAGCAAGCCTCCTACGAGCAGTACTTC.

DNA of the CDR3: TGTGCCAGCAGCCCGGACAGGAGCTCCTACGAGCAGTACTTC. This gives the protein CASSPDRSSYEQYF. The rearrangement joins TRBV7-9 to TRBJ2-7; 7 bases match TRBD1. This CDR3 contains 14 residues. With V trimmed by 5 bases and J by 0 bases, 4 bases remained unmatched. Germline V gene sequence: CDR1 SEHNR, CDR2 FQNEAQ (reference sequence).

The genes are TRBV24-1 and TRBJ2-7; either TRBD1 or TRBD2 may supply D (5 bases each). CDR1 and CDR2 (germline): KGHDR, SFDVKD. Trimming shortened V by 3 bases and J by 1 base, and 9 bases separated the two germline ends. The CDR3 runs 14 residues. Here the CDR3 reads CATSDGTESYEQYF. The CDR3 nucleotides read TGTGCCACCAGTGATGGGACCGAATCCTACGAGCAGTACTTC.

The chain has TRBV13 and TRBJ2-3; 13 nucleotides align to TRBD2. The CDR3 covers 15 residues. The V gene's germline CDR1 is PRHDT and CDR2 FYEKMQ (reference sequence). V trimming: 5 bases; J trimming: 4 bases; junction bases outside the gene matches: 3. The CDR3 reads CASSTGLAGADTQYF. CDR3 nucleotides: TGTGCCAGCAGCACCGGACTAGCGGGAGCAGATACGCAGTATTTT.